Following are 12 T cell receptor beta chains from one sample sequenced in a study of human T cells and chemical hapten exposure. Noted time point: pre-sensitization, week 0. As for treatment: therapeutic diphenylcyclopropenone sensitization with weekly scalp DPC. TCRdb re-called the RACE reads through MiXCR, storing one row per CDR3 protein. This table holds under 300,000 distinct CDR3 sequences, just under 8% found once. The sample was whole blood, taken in connection with sensitization to the hapten diphenylcyclopropenone (DPC). The receptors were gathered from a man between 18 and 29 years old with alopecia areata. Some clones in this sample may be carry-over from other donors' samples.

The genes are TRBV7-2 and TRBJ1-5; D perhaps matches TRBD1 (6 bases). CDR1 and CDR2 from the germline V gene are SGHTA and FQGNSA. The germline V and J ends were trimmed by 3 bases and 3 bases, with 12 bases remaining between them. This CDR3 is 15 amino acids long. This CDR3 is CASSLAQGTNQPQHF. DNA for the CDR3: TGTGCCAGCAGCTTGGCACAGGGTACCAATCAGCCCCAGCATTTT.

The V gene is TRBV11-2, the J gene TRBJ2-2, with a possible D match to TRBD1 (5 bases). This CDR3 has 15 amino acids. Trimming cost V 6 bases and J 4 bases, with 15 bases left between them. Per germline, CDR1 SGHAT and CDR2 FQNNGV. CDR3 coding DNA: TGTGCCAGCAGTCATTCAGGGTCAATCACCGGGGAGCTGTTTTTT. Translating it yields CASSHSGSITGELFF.

The rearrangement links TRBV27 to TRBJ2-3; no definite D call. V lost 2 bases and J 0 bases, leaving 9 bases between the germline ends. The germline V gene has CDR1 MNHEY and CDR2 SMNVEV (reference sequence). The CDR3 sequence is 15 residues long. This CDR3 reads CASSLTSQSTDTQYF. CDR3 nucleotides: TGTGCCAGCAGTTTAACGTCACAAAGCACAGATACGCAGTATTTT.

V usage is TRBV29-1 and J usage is TRBJ1-1, with a weak D call TRBD1 (5 bases). Trimming pared 6 bases from V and 1 base from J, leaving 9 bases between. The germline gives CDR1 SQVTM, CDR2 ANQGSEA. The CDR3 contains 12 residues. This chain's CDR3 is CSVPGQNTEAFF. The CDR3 DNA follows: TGCAGCGTCCCCGGACAGAACACTGAAGCTTTCTTT.

This clonotype was counted a few times. The chain carries TRBV10-3 and TRBJ2-3, with TRBD1 matching over 9 bases. Germline V gene lookup returns CDR1 ENHRY and CDR2 SYGVKD. J gave up 4 bases and V 2 bases, and 7 bases lay outside the gene matches. The CDR3 consists of 16 residues. Here the CDR3 DNA reads TGTGCCATCAGTGAGACCTTAGGACAGGGGCCAGATACGCAGTATTTT. It encodes CAISETLGQGPDTQYF.

The rearrangement uses TRBV18 and TRBJ1-2, with D unclear. The CDR3 consists of 14 residues. Trimming shortened V by 2 bases and J by 4 bases, and 11 bases separated the two germline ends. Looked up from germline, CDR1 is KGHSH and CDR2 is LQKENI. The CDR3 loop is CASSPIKGSYGYTF. Here the CDR3 DNA reads TGTGCCAGCTCACCAATAAAGGGTTCCTATGGCTACACCTTC. The full variable domain, rest sourced from reference TRBV18 and TRBJ1-2, is NAGVMQNPRHLVRRRGQEARLRCSPMKGHSHVYWYRQLPEEGLKFMVYLQKENIIDESGMPKERFSAEFPKEGPSILRIQQVVRGDSAAYFCASSPIKGSYGYTFGSGTRLTVV.

This chain's CDR3 is CASSLESANTEAFF. The CDR3 DNA follows: TGTGCCAGCAGCTTAGAGTCAGCAAACACTGAAGCTTTCTTT. The V call is TRBV7-9, the J call TRBJ1-1, with D unresolved. The CDR3 totals 14 residues. Trimming removed 1 base from V and 2 bases from J, with 8 bases in between. The germline V gene has CDR1 SEHNR and CDR2 FQNEAQ (reference sequence).

The chain recombines TRBV6-2 or TRBV6-3 with TRBJ1-1, with D tentatively TRBD1 (5 bases). Looked up from germline, CDR1 is MNHEY and CDR2 is SVGEGT. V was trimmed by 9 bases and J by 1 base, leaving 9 bases between them. CDR3 size: 12 residues. The CDR3 loop is CASFTGNTEAFF. CDR3 bases: TGTGCCAGTTTTACAGGGAACACTGAAGCTTTCTTT.

This clonotype was seen a few times. The genes are TRBV5-6 and TRBJ1-3; 7 bases map to TRBD1. CDR1 is SGHDT, CDR2 YYEEEE, per germline. The junction had 6 bases not matched to a gene; V was cut back by 4 bases and J by 2 bases. This CDR3 contains 15 residues. The CDR3 spells CASSGGTVAGNTIYF. Written as DNA, the CDR3 is TGTGCCAGCAGCGGGGGGACAGTCGCTGGAAACACCATATATTTT. Full variable domain (missing parts from reference TRBV5-6 and TRBJ1-3): DAGVTQSPTHLIKTRGQQVTLRCSPKSGHDTVSWYQQALGQGPQFIFQYYEEEERQRGNFPDRFSGHQFPNYSSELNVNALLLGDSALYLCASSGGTVAGNTIYFGEGSWLTVV.

This clonotype turned up a few times. V gene TRBV5-1 combines with J gene TRBJ2-7; 10 nucleotides agree with TRBD2. The CDR3 totals 14 residues. Germline CDR1 is SGHRS and CDR2 is YFSETQ. The V gene end was trimmed by 4 bases and the J gene end by 6 bases; junction bases not matched to a gene: 7. CDR3 sequence reads: CASSPGLATVEQYF. CDR3 nucleotides: TGCGCCAGCAGCCCGGGACTAGCGACGGTCGAGCAGTACTTC.

The chain recombines TRBV7-3 with TRBJ1-1, with no clear D. Germline values: CDR1 SGHTA, CDR2 FQGTGA. V lost 1 base to trimming and J lost 7 bases, with 13 bases between them. The CDR3 length is 14 residues. Here the CDR3 reads CASSLNEGGFEAFF. For the CDR3, the DNA is TGTGCCAGCAGCTTAAACGAGGGAGGTTTTGAAGCTTTCTTT.

This clonotype has a handful of counts. V usage is TRBV7-2 and J usage is TRBJ2-7, with TRBD2 as a possible D gene (6 bases). The CDR3 length is 13 residues. CDR1 is SGHTA, CDR2 FQGNSA, per germline. V was trimmed by 1 base and J by 5 bases, leaving 9 bases between them. The CDR3 coding sequence is TGTGCCAGCAGCTTAGTGGGGGGAAACGAGCAGTACGTC. Its protein product is CASSLVGGNEQYV.